A selection of T cell receptor beta chains follows, all from one sample in a study of cytomegalovirus exposure and HLA in healthy donors. The method was immunoSEQ multiplex PCR; TCRdb's version includes in-frame clones alone and lacks a portion of them. Its listing shows 87,000 or so clones. The source material was PBMCs. The origin of the receptors is a man between 45 and 60 years old in good health and CMV-seropositive. Each CDR3 is given with its conserved first and last residue. D genes are given only for firm matches.

D gene,J gene,V gene,CDR3 protein,CDR3 DNA
-,TRBJ2-1,TRBV7-9,CASSSRSTVTGERSWQFF,TGTGCCAGCAGCAGCCGATCCACAGTGACGGGAGAAAGAAGTTGGCAGTTCTTC
TRBD1,TRBJ1-4,TRBV9,CASSGTGGRNEKLFF,TGTGCCAGCAGCGGGACAGGGGGCAGGAATGAAAAACTGTTTTTT
-,TRBJ1-2,TRBV29-1,CSVVGPTDYGYTF,TGCAGCGTTGTTGGGCCCACCGACTATGGCTACACCTTC
TRBD2,TRBJ2-7,TRBV5-1,CASSLRQPGLAAYEQYF,TGCGCCAGCAGCTTGAGGCAACCGGGACTAGCGGCCTACGAGCAGTACTTC
-,TRBJ2-3,TRBV11-3,CASSLRVRADTQYF,TGTGCCAGCAGCTTGCGGGTGAGGGCAGATACGCAGTATTTT
-,TRBJ2-5,TRBV4-1,CASSQILSETQYF,TGCGCCAGCAGCCAAATCCTTTCGGAGACCCAGTACTTC
TRBD1,TRBJ1-1,TRBV10-2,CASRDRGTNTEAFF,TGCGCCAGCAGGGACAGGGGCACGAACACTGAAGCTTTCTTT
-,TRBJ1-1,TRBV4-2,CASSQVSREDGEAFF,TGTGCCAGCAGCCAAGTCTCCAGGGAGGACGGTGAAGCTTTCTTT
TRBD1,TRBJ1-3,TRBV13,CASSRTGGNGNTIYF,TGTGCCAGCAGCCGAACAGGGGGAAATGGAAACACCATATATTTT
-,TRBJ1-3,TRBV18,CASSPQGRNGNTIYF,TGTGCCAGCTCGCCCCAGGGAAGGAACGGAAACACCATATATTTT
TRBD1,TRBJ1-1,TRBV28,CASSWETGAFF,TGTGCCAGCAGTTGGGAGACAGGGGCTTTCTTT
-,TRBJ2-7,TRBV5-6,CASSFLVREGYEQYF,TGTGCCAGCAGCTTCCTCGTCCGGGAAGGCTACGAGCAGTACTTC
TRBD1,TRBJ1-2,TRBV28,CASSSTGQGTYGYTF,TGTGCCAGCAGTTCCACCGGACAGGGAACCTATGGCTACACCTTC
-,TRBJ1-1,TRBV4-3,CASSQESPGAGGRLTEAFF,TGCGCCAGCAGCCAAGAGTCGCCGGGGGCCGGGGGGAGATTGACTGAAGCTTTCTTT
TRBD2,TRBJ2-5,TRBV18,CASSSGLAGGETQYF,TGTGCCAGCTCCTCCGGGCTAGCGGGAGGAGAGACCCAGTACTTC
-,TRBJ1-1,TRBV27,CASSLGGVNTEAFF,TGTGCCAGCAGTTTAGGGGGGGTGAACACTGAAGCTTTCTTT
TRBD2,TRBJ2-7,TRBV5-4,CASSHGGVPYEQYF,TGTGCCAGCAGTCACGGGGGGGTCCCTTACGAGCAGTACTTC
-,TRBJ1-3,TRBV10-3,CATAGGTGWGNTIYF,TGTGCCACCGCCGGCGGGACTGGATGGGGAAACACCATATATTTT
-,TRBJ1-5,TRBV2,CASRPGLPNQPQHF,TGTGCCAGCAGGCCGGGACTCCCCAATCAGCCCCAGCATTTT
-,TRBJ1-1,TRBV11-3,CASSLREDTEAFF,TGTGCCAGCAGCTTGCGAGAGGACACTGAAGCTTTCTTT
-,TRBJ2-5,TRBV9,CASSVRDTETQYF,TGTGCCAGCAGCGTCCGGGACACGGAGACCCAGTACTTC
TRBD1,TRBJ2-5,TRBV18,CASSPGQGAGETQYF,TGTGCCAGCTCACCTGGACAGGGGGCCGGGGAGACCCAGTACTTC
-,TRBJ1-2,TRBV18,CASSLTDSRRGGYTF,TGTGCCAGCTCACTCACGGACTCCCGCCGGGGAGGCTACACCTTC
-,TRBJ1-5,TRBV7-8,CASSEFDSVNQPQHF,TGTGCCAGCAGCGAGTTCGACAGCGTCAATCAGCCCCAGCATTTT
-,TRBJ1-1,TRBV7-9,CASSLARQIEAFF,TGTGCCAGCAGCTTAGCGCGGCAGATTGAAGCTTTCTTT
TRBD2,TRBJ2-1,TRBV30,CAWSFGLAGGEQFF,TGTGCCTGGAGTTTTGGACTAGCGGGAGGTGAGCAGTTCTTC
TRBD1,TRBJ1-1,TRBV18,CASSPRRQGRQGNTEAFF,TGTGCCAGCTCACCTCGGCGACAGGGAAGACAGGGGAACACTGAAGCTTTCTTT
TRBD1,TRBJ1-1,TRBV2,CASIVQGADTEAFF,TGTGCCAGCATAGTACAGGGGGCTGATACTGAAGCTTTCTTT
TRBD1,TRBJ1-3,TRBV5-5,CASSGGQPSLGNTIYF,TGTGCCAGCAGCGGGGGACAGCCATCTCTAGGAAACACCATATATTTT
-,TRBJ1-2,TRBV6-6,CASSSRGEGGVYGYTF,TGTGCCAGCAGTTCGCGGGGGGAGGGGGGCGTCTATGGCTACACCTTC
-,TRBJ1-2,TRBV29-1,CSVQSNYGYTF,TGCAGCGTGCAGTCTAACTATGGCTACACCTTC
-,TRBJ1-5,TRBV4-3,CASSQDTGTRPQHF,TGCGCCAGCAGCCAAGATACGGGGACTCGGCCCCAGCATTTT
-,TRBJ1-3,TRBV28,CASSSGQLSTGNTIYF,TGTGCCAGCAGTTCCGGACAGCTTAGTACTGGAAACACCATATATTTT